This T cell receptor (beta chain) was found in a study of T cells in Graves' hyperthyroidism and ophthalmopathy. Patients counted as stable if ophthalmopathy did not develop within 18 months. Trimming cost V 6 bases and J 3 bases; bases outside gene matches: 6. Germline-derived CDR1 and CDR2 are MDHEN and SYDVKM. The CDR3 totals 15 residues. From RNA transcripts, TCR beta CDR3 regions were amplified. Using the HTBI primer set, a first-round RT-PCR was run on the TCR CDR3. From the multiplex PCR reads, TCRdb called clonotypes with MiXCR, one entry per CDR3 protein. Seen here are about 300,000 distinct CDR3 sequences, approximately 16% observed once, and the top ten hold approximately 35%.

Sequencing was performed on blood. This chain uses TRBV28 with TRBJ1-2, with 11 bases lining up with TRBD1. The sequence derives from a man aged 25-40 years with Graves' hyperthyroidism. Here the CDR3 reads CASSGQGAGDYGYTF. For the CDR3, the DNA is TGTGCCAGCAGCGGACAGGGGGCTGGTGACTATGGCTACACCTTC.